Detailed here is one T cell receptor beta chain. Its antigen is unidentified. Method: immunoSEQ multiplex PCR; TCRdb's copy keeps in-frame clones and lacks some. The data contain approximately 100,000 clones, roughly 91% of them singletons. The sample comes from a study of siplizumab effects on memory and regulatory T cells. V shed 7 bases and J 3 bases; nucleotides not matched to a gene: 3. This CDR3 region has 13 residues. Germline assignment: CDR1 MNHNY and CDR2 SVGAGI (reference sequence). Study outcomes and limitations: The study found naive T cells seemingly more diverse than memory cells and seemingly major alloresponse contributors. Where siplizumab was present, mappable alloreactive CD4+ clones averaged about 67% Treg-derived, compared with 25% to 30% in controls. The alloreactive clones that mapped to unstimulated subsets made up only a minor fraction.

The chain couples TRBV6-6 to TRBJ1-1; TRBD1 matches 9 bases. The receptor was derived from a human donor in good health. Sequenced material: non-Treg CD4+ T cells sorted from blood. DNA for the CDR3: TGTGCCAGCAAACAGGGGGCCGACACTGAAGCTTTCTTT. Translating gives CASKQGADTEAFF.